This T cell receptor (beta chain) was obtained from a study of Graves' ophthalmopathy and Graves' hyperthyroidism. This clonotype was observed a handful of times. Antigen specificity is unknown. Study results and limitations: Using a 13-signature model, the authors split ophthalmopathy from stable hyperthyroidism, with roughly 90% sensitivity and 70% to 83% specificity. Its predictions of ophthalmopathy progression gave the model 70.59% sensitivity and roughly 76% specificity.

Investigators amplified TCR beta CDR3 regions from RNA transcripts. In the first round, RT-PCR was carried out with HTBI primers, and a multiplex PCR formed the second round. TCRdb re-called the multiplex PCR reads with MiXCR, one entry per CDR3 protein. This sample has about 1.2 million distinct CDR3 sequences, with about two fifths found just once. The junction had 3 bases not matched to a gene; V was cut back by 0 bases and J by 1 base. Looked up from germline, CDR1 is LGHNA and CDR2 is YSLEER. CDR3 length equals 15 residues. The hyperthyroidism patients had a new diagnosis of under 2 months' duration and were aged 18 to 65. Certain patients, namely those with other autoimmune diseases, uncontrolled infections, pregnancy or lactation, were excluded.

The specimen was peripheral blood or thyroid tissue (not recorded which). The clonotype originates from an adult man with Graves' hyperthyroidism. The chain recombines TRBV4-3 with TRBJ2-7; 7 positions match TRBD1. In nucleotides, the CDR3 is TGCGCCAGCAGCCAAGATAGGGGGCAATCCTACGAGCAGTACTTC. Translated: CASSQDRGQSYEQYF.